Shown below are 22 T cell receptor beta chains from a single sample sequenced in a study of T cell changes during pregnancy in multiple sclerosis. Assay used: immunoSEQ multiplex PCR; TCRdb lists only in-frame clones, some missing. Among over 50,000 clones listed, around 92% were seen once. Material: CD4+ T cells from peripheral blood mononuclear cells, obtained in the third trimester of pregnancy. The receptors stem from a female donor with multiple sclerosis, enrolled in a pregnancy study.

The rearrangement joins TRBV27 to TRBJ2-3, with TRBD2 identical over 8 bases. CDR1 and CDR2 (germline): MNHEY, SMNVEV (reference sequence). The CDR3 is 13 residues long. The J segment lost 1 base and the V segment lost 6 bases, leaving 0 bases of the junction unmatched. The CDR3 spells CASRTSGTDTQYF. The CDR3 DNA is TGTGCCAGCAGGACTAGCGGCACAGATACGCAGTATTTT.

This rearrangement joins TRBV30 to TRBJ2-7, with no clear D. Trimming took off 2 bases at V and 0 bases at J, with 8 bases between the two ends. The V gene's germline CDR1 is GTSNPN and CDR2 SVGIG (reference sequence). CDR3 size: 13 residues. This CDR3 is CAWSTATSYEQYF. CDR3 coding DNA: TGTGCCTGGAGTACAGCAACCTCCTACGAGCAGTACTTC.

CDR3 region: CASSQGTGKKGEQYF. CDR3 bases: TGTGCCAGCAGCCAGGGGACAGGGAAGAAGGGCGAGCAGTACTTC. This chain uses TRBV7-9 with TRBJ2-7; 9 bases map to TRBD1. The CDR3 covers 15 residues. Germline V gene lookup returns CDR1 SEHNR and CDR2 FQNEAQ (reference sequence). The J segment lost 6 bases and the V segment lost 5 bases, leaving 11 bases of the junction unmatched.

The chain couples TRBV9 to TRBJ2-7; a possible D gene is TRBD2 (5 bases). Trimming took off 2 bases at V and 6 bases at J, with 12 bases between the two ends. This CDR3 comprises 13 residues. The germline V gene encodes CDR1 SGDLS and CDR2 YYNGEE. CDR3 in amino acids: CASSVEPAGEQYF. The CDR3 nucleotides are TGTGCCAGCAGCGTTGAACCGGCGGGCGAGCAGTACTTC.

This CDR3 reads CASSLDGQPQHF. The CDR3 DNA follows: TGTGCCAGCAGCTTAGACGGTCAGCCCCAGCATTTT. V is TRBV7-9 and J is TRBJ1-5; D remains unclear. Trimming removed 1 base from V and 6 bases from J, with 4 bases in between. The length of the CDR3 is 12 residues. Per germline, CDR1 SEHNR and CDR2 FQNEAQ (reference sequence).

This clone was detected only once. CDR3 sequence (DNA): TGTGCCTGGAGCGCGGGGCCCTACGAGCAGTACTTC. Amino acids: CAWSAGPYEQYF. The chain is built from TRBV30 and TRBJ2-7; D possibly corresponds to TRBD2 (6 bases). CDR1 is GTSNPN and CDR2 is SVGIG in the germline V gene (reference sequence). Trimming stripped 3 bases from V and 2 bases from J, with 8 bases between. This CDR3 spans 12 amino acids.

This rearrangement joins TRBV27 to TRBJ1-5, with D possibly TRBD1 on 6 matching bases. V lost 3 bases to trimming and J lost 0 bases, with 12 bases between them. The germline CDR1 and CDR2 sequences are MNHEY and SMNVEV (reference sequence). The CDR3 has 16 residues. CDR3 sequence: CASSFSGALSNQPQHF. DNA of the CDR3: TGTGCCAGCAGTTTCTCAGGGGCGCTTAGCAATCAGCCCCAGCATTTT.

This clone was seen just once. V is TRBV18 and J is TRBJ2-1, with a possible D match to TRBD1 (6 bases). Trimming took 2 bases from V and 5 from J, leaving 10 bases between them. This CDR3 spans 14 amino acids. Germline V gene data show CDR1 as KGHSH and CDR2 as LQKENI. DNA for the CDR3: TGTGCCAGCTCACCATCCGGGACACACAATGAGCAGTTCTTC. Encoded protein: CASSPSGTHNEQFF.

This chain links TRBV19 with TRBJ1-5; 10 bases are shared with TRBD1. V shed 7 bases and J 3 bases; nucleotides not matched to a gene: 6. Germline CDR1 LNHDA, CDR2 SQIVND (reference sequence). There are 15 residues in the CDR3. DNA for the CDR3: TGTGCCAGTACTCGGGACAGGGGAACCAATCAGCCCCAGCATTTT. This gives the protein CASTRDRGTNQPQHF.

The V gene is TRBV5-1, the J gene TRBJ1-1; D is undetermined. Deletions cut 4 bases from V and 8 bases from J, with 15 bases between. Per germline, CDR1 SGHRS and CDR2 YFSETQ. This CDR3 comprises 13 residues. The CDR3, as DNA: TGCGCCAGCAGCCCCAGTGAGGAGTCGGAAGCTTTCTTT. Its protein product is CASSPSEESEAFF. Based on the CDR3 plus reference TRBV5-1 and TRBJ1-1, the full variable domain is KAGVTQTPRYLIKTRGQQVTLSCSPISGHRSVSWYQQTPGQGLQFLFEYFSETQRNKGNFPGRFSGRQFSNSRSEMNVSTLELGDSALYLCASSPSEESEAFFGQGTRLTVV.

The chain links TRBV5-4 to TRBJ2-1; the match to TRBD1 covers 7 bases. There are 13 residues in the CDR3. Germline V gene data show CDR1 as SGHNT and CDR2 as YYREEE (reference sequence). J gave up 5 bases and V 4 bases, and 3 bases lay outside the gene matches. This CDR3 is CASSRDRHNEQFF. For the CDR3, the DNA is TGTGCCAGCAGCAGGGACAGACACAATGAGCAGTTCTTC.

The chain recombines TRBV5-1 with TRBJ2-5, with D unresolved. This CDR3 contains 11 residues. Germline values: CDR1 SGHRS, CDR2 YFSETQ. Between the trimmed V and J ends, which lost 3 bases and 3 bases, there was a span of 3 bases. CDR3 sequence: CASSSKETQYF. The CDR3 DNA is TGCGCCAGCAGCTCCAAAGAGACCCAGTACTTC.

This chain links TRBV11-2 with TRBJ2-5; TRBD1 aligns across 9 bases. Trimming removed 4 bases from V and 4 bases from J; junction bases left unmatched: 4. The CDR3 covers 14 residues. Per germline, CDR1 SGHAT and CDR2 FQNNGV. The DNA of the CDR3 is TGTGCCAGCAGCTGGGGACAGGGTCGAGAGACCCAGTACTTC. Its translation: CASSWGQGRETQYF.

This chain connects TRBV4-2 to TRBJ2-7, with TRBD2 matching over 8 bases. From germline, CDR1 is LGHNA and CDR2 YNFKEQ. The V segment lost 0 bases and the J segment 6 bases; nucleotides outside the gene matches: 10. The CDR3 extends over 16 amino acids. In nucleotides, the CDR3 is TGTGCCAGCAGCCAAGATAGGGCGCGGGGGGTACGCGAGCAGTACTTC. This sequence encodes CASSQDRARGVREQYF.

The rearrangement links TRBV7-3 to TRBJ1-1; TRBD1 might be the D (6 bases). V was cut by 1 base and J by 3 bases, with 9 bases left in between. Germline V gene lookup returns CDR1 SGHTA and CDR2 FQGTGA. The CDR3 is 14 residues long. The CDR3 here is CASSLKGEDTEAFF. CDR3 bases: TGTGCCAGCAGCTTAAAGGGGGAAGACACTGAAGCTTTCTTT.

V usage is TRBV7-6 and J usage is TRBJ1-1; no clear D. The CDR3 length is 13 residues. The germline CDR1 and CDR2 sequences are SGHVS and FNYEAQ. V was trimmed by 3 bases and J by 7 bases, leaving 12 bases between them. This CDR3 is CASSLAARGEAFF. The CDR3 DNA reads TGTGCCAGCAGCTTGGCAGCTCGAGGTGAAGCTTTCTTT.

The V call is TRBV5-6, the J call TRBJ2-3; the match to TRBD1 covers 10 bases. This CDR3 has 16 residues. In germline, CDR1 is SGHDT, CDR2 YYEEEE. After removal of 2 bases from V and 4 bases from J, the junction contained 7 bases not matched to a gene. In nucleotides, the CDR3 is TGTGCCAGCAGCTTCGGCCCGGACAGGGGGGCAGATACGCAGTATTTT. As protein: CASSFGPDRGADTQYF.

The J gene is TRBJ1-3, the V gene TRBV28; D is possibly TRBD1 (5 bases). The CDR3 is made up of 15 amino acids. CDR1 and CDR2 from the germline V gene are MDHEN and SYDVKM. Between the trimmed V and J ends, which lost 5 bases and 3 bases, there was a span of 14 bases. The CDR3 DNA is TGTGCCAGCAGTCCTACGGGACTGAGTGGAAACACCATATATTTT. Amino acid sequence: CASSPTGLSGNTIYF.

J is TRBJ2-5 and V is TRBV11-3, with D possibly being TRBD2 (5 bases). The CDR3 is made up of 12 amino acids. V dropped 8 bases and J dropped 5 bases, with 12 bases sitting between them. The germline CDR1 and CDR2 sequences are SGHNT and YENEEA. CDR3 protein: CASRGGGETQYF. The CDR3 region has the DNA TGTGCCAGCCGTGGAGGCGGGGAGACCCAGTACTTC.

V gene TRBV18 combines with J gene TRBJ1-6, with TRBD1 identical over 7 bases. Per germline, CDR1 KGHSH and CDR2 LQKENI. The CDR3 is 16 residues long. Unmatched junction bases numbered 8, after V lost 2 bases and J lost 7 bases. Written as DNA, the CDR3 is TGTGCCAGCTCACCAGCGACAGGGATTAAGAATTCACCCCTCCACTTT. This sequence encodes CASSPATGIKNSPLHF.

This rearrangement joins TRBV19 to TRBJ2-7, with TRBD1 identical over 8 bases. J was trimmed by 3 bases and V by 5 bases; bases with no gene match: 6. Germline-derived CDR1 and CDR2 are LNHDA and SQIVND (reference sequence). This CDR3 comprises 14 residues. The CDR3 sequence: CASSHTGQVYEQYF. The CDR3 DNA follows: TGTGCCAGTAGTCACACGGGACAGGTCTACGAGCAGTACTTC.

The sample holds one count of this clone. The chain joins TRBV5-1 to TRBJ2-1; TRBD2 agrees at 9 bases. V was pared by 1 base and J by 0 bases, with 8 bases of the junction left unmatched. CDR1 is SGHRS and CDR2 is YFSETQ in the germline V gene. There are 18 residues in the CDR3. The CDR3 DNA follows: TGCGCCAGCAGCTTGATGTCTAGCGGGGTACTCTCCTACAATGAGCAGTTCTTC. Encoded protein: CASSLMSSGVLSYNEQFF.